This TCR beta chain stems from a study of T cell responses to AZD1222 COVID-19 vaccine. The study's findings and limits: White British donors predominated, females outnumbered males, and clonal diversity was possibly underestimated.

The CDR3 has 13 amino acids. Trimming cost V 7 bases and J 3 bases; bases outside gene matches: 5. The germline CDR1 and CDR2 sequences are GTSNPN and SVGIG (reference sequence). With regard to this clone: Its cognate antigen is unknown.

Assay used: immunoSEQ multiplex PCR; TCRdb lists only in-frame clones, some missing. The sample shows 140,000 or so clones, approximately 90% of them seen only once. J is TRBJ1-5 and V is TRBV30; 8 nucleotides line up with TRBD1. The sample here was peripheral blood, taken on day 0 of AZD1222 vaccination. The origin of this receptor is an adult in good health. The DNA for the CDR3 is TGTGCCTCGGGACAGGCCTTCAATCAGCCCCAGCATTTT. Amino acids: CASGQAFNQPQHF.